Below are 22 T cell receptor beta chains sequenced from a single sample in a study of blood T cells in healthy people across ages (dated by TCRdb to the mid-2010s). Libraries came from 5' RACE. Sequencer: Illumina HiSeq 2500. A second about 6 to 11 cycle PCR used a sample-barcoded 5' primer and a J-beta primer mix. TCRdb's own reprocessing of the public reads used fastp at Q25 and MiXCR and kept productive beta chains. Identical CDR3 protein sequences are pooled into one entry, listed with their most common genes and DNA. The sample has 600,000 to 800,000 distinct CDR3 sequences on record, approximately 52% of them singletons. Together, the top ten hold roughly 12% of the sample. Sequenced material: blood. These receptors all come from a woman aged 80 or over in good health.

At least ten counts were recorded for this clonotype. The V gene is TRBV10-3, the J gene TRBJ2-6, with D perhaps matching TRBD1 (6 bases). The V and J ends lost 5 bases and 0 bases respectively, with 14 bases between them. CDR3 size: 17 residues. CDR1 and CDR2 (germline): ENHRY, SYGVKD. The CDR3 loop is CAISSTGQYSGANVLTF. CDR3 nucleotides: TGTGCCATCAGTTCGACAGGCCAATACTCTGGGGCCAACGTCCTGACTTTC.

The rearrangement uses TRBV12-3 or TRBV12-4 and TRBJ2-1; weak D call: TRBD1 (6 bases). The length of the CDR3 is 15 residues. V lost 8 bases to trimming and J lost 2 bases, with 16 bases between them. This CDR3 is CASSVYRDTYNEQFF. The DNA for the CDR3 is TGTGCCAGCTCAGTTTACAGGGATACCTACAATGAGCAGTTCTTC.

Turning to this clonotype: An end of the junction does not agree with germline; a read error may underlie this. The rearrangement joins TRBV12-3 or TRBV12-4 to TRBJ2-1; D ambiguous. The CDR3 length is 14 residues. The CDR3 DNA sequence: TGTACCAGCAGTAGTCGGACGGTCTACGATGAGCAGTTCTTC. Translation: CTSSSRTVYDEQFF.

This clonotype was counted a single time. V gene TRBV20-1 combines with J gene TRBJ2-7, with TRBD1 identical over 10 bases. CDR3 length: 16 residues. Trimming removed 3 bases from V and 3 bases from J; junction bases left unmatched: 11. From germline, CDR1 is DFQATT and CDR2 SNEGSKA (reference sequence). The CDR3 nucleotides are TGCAGTGCTAGCGACCTTTCCCGGGACAGGGGCTACGAGCAGTACTTC. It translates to CSASDLSRDRGYEQYF.

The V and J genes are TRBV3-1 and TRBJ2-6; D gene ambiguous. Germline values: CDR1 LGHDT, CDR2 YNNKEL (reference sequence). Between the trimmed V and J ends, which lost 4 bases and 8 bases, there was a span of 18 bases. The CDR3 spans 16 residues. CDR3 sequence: CASSPVAQNPTNVLTF. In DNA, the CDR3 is TGTGCCAGCAGCCCAGTCGCACAGAACCCTACCAACGTCCTGACTTTC.

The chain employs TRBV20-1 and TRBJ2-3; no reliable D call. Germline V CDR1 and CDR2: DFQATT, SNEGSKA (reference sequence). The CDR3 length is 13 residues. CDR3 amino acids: CNQMGISTDTQYF. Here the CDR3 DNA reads TGCAACCAAATGGGGATTAGCACAGATACGCAGTATTTT.

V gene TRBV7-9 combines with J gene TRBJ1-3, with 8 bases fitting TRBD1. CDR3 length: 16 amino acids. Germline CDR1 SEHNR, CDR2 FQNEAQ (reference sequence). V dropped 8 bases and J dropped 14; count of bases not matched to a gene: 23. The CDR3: CASGRTGITDPTTVYF. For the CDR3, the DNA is TGTGCCAGCGGCAGGACAGGGATTACCGACCCGACGACGGTATATTTT.

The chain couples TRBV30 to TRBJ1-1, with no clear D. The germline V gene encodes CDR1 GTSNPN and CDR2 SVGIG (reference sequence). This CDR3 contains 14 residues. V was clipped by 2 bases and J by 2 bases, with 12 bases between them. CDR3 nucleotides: TGTGCCTGGAGTAAGACGACCCCAAACACTGAAGCTTTCTTT. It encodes CAWSKTTPNTEAFF.

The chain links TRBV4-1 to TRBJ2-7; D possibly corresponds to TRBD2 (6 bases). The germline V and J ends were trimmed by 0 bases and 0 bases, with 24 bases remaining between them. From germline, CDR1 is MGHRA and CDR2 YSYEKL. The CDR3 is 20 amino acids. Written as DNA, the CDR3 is TGCGCCAGCAGCCAAGAACTGGGGATAGCGGACCTTATTAGCTCCTACGAGCAGTACTTC. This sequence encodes CASSQELGIADLISSYEQYF.

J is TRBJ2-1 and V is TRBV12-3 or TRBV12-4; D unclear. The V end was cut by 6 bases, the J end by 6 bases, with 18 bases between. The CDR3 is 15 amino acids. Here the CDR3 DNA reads TGTGCCAGCAGCCAAAGGGCTACCCCTGGCAATGAGCAGTTCTTC. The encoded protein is CASSQRATPGNEQFF.

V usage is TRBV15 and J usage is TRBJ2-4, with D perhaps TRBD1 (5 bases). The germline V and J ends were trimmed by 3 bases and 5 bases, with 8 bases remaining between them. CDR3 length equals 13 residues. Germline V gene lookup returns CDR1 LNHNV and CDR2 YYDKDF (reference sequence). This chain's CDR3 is CATSSDRQNIQYF. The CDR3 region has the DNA TGTGCCACCAGCAGTGACAGACAAAACATTCAGTACTTC.

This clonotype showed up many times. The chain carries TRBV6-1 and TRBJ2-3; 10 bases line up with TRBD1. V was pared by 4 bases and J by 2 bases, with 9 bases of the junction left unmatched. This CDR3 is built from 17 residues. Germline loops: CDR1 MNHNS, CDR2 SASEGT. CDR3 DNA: TGTGCCAGCAGTGCCTCATCGACAGGGGGCTACACAGATACGCAGTATTTT. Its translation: CASSASSTGGYTDTQYF.

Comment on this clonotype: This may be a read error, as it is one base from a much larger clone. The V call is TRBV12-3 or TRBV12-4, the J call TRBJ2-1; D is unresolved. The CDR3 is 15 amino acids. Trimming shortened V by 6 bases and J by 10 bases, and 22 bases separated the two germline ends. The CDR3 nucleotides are TGTGCCAGCAGCATTGGAAGCTCCCCGACCTACGAGCAGTTCTTC. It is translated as CASSIGSSPTYEQFF.

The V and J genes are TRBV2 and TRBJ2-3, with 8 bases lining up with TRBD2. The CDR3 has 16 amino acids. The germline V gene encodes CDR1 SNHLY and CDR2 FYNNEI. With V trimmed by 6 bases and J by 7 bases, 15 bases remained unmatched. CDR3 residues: CASRELAGSAPHTQYF. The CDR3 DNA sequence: TGTGCCAGCAGGGAATTAGCGGGAAGCGCACCACATACGCAGTATTTT.

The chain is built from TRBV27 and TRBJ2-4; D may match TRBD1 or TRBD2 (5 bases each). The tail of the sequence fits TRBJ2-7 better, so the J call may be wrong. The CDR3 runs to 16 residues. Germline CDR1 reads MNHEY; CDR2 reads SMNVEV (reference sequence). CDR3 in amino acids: CASSSILWGTTYEQYF. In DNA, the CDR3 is TGTGCCAGCAGTTCGATATTATGGGGGACGACCTACGAGCAGTACTTC.

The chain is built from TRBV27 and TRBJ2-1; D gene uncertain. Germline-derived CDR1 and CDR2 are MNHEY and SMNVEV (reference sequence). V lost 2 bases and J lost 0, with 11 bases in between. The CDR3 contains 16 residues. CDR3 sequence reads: CASSLPSWGSYNEQFF. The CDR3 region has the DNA TGTGCCAGCAGTTTACCCTCGTGGGGCTCCTACAATGAGCAGTTCTTC.

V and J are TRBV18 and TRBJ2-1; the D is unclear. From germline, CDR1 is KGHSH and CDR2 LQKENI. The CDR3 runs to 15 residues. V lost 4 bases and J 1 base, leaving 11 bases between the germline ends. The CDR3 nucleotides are TGTGCCAGCTCACGGAATGGCCCATCCTACAATGAGCAGTTCTTC. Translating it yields CASSRNGPSYNEQFF.

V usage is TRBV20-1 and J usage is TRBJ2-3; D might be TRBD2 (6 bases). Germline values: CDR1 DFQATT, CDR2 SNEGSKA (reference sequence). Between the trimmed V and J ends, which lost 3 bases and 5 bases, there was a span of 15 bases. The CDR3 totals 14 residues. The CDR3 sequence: CSARDPGVGDTQYF. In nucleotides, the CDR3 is TGCAGTGCTAGGGATCCGGGGGTGGGAGATACGCAGTATTTT.

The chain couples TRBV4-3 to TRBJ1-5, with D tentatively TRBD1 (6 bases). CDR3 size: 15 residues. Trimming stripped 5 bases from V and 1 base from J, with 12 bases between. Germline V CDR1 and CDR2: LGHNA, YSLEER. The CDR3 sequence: CASSYVQGSNQPQHF. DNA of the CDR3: TGCGCCAGCAGCTATGTACAGGGAAGCAATCAGCCCCAGCATTTT.

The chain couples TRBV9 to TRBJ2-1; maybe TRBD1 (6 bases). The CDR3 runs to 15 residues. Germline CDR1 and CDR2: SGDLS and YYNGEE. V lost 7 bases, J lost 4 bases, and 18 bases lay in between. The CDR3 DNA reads TGTGCCAGCGCGCCCCAGGGGAACATTTACAATGAGCAGTTCTTC. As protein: CASAPQGNIYNEQFF.

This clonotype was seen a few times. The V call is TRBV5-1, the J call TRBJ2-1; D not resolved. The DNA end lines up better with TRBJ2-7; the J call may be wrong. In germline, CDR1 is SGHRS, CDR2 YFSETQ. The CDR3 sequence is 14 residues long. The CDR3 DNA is TGCGCCAGCAGCTCCGAAGGTAACTACAATGAGCAGTACTTC. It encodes CASSSEGNYNEQYF.

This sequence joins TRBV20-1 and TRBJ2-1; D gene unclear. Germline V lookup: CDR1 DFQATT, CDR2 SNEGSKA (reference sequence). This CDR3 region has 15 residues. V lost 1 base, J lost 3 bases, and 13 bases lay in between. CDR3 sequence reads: CSARVRLGIYNEQFF. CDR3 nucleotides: TGCAGTGCTAGAGTAAGACTTGGAATCTACAATGAGCAGTTCTTC.